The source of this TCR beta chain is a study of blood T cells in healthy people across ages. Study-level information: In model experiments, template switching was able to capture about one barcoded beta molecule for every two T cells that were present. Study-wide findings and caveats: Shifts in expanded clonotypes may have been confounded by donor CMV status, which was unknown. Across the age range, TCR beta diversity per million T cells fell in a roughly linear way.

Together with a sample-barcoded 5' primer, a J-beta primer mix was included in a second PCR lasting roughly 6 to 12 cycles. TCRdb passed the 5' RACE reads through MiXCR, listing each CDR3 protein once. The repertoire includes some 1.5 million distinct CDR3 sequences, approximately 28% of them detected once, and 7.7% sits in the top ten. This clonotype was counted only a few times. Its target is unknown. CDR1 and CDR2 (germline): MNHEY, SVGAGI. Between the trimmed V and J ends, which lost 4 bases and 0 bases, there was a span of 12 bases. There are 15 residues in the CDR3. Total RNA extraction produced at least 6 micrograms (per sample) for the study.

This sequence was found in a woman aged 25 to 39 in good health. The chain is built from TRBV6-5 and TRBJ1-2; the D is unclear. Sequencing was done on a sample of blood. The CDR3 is CASSFHGDPNYGYTF. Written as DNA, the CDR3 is TGTGCCAGCAGTTTTCACGGTGACCCTAACTATGGCTACACCTTC.